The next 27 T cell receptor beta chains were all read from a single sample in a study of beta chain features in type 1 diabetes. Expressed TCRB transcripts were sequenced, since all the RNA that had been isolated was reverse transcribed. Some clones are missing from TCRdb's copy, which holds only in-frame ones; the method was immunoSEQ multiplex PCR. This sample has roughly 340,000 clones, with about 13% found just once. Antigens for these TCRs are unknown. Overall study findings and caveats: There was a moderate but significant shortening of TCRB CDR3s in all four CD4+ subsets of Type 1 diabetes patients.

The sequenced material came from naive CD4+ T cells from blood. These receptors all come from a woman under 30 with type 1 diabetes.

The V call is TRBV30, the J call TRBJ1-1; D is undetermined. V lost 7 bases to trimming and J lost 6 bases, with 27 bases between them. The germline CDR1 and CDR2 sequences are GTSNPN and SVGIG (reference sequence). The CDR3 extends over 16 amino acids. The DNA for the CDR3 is TGTGCCTATTCGCATGGCAAAGGAGATCTGTTCTCTGAAGCTTTCTTT. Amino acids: CAYSHGKGDLFSEAFF.

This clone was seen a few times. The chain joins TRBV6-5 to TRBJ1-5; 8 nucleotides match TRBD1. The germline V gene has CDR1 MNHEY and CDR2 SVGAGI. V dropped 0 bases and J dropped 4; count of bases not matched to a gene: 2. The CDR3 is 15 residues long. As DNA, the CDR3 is TGTGCCAGCAGTTACTCCAGGACAGGGAATCAGCCCCAGCATTTT. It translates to CASSYSRTGNQPQHF.

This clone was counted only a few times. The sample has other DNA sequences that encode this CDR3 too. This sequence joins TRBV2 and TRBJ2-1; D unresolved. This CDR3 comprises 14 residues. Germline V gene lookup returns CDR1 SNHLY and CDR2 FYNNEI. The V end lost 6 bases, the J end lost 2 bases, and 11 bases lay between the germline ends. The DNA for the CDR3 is TGTGCCAGCAGGGGCGCTGGCGCCTACAATGAGCAGTTCTTC. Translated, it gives CASRGAGAYNEQFF.

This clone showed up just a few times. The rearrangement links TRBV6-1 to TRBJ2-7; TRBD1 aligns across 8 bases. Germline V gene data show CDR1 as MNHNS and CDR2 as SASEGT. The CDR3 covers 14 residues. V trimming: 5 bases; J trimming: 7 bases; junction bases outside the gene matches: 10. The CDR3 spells CASSWTQGAREQYV. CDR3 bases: TGTGCCAGCAGTTGGACGCAGGGGGCGAGGGAGCAGTACGTC.

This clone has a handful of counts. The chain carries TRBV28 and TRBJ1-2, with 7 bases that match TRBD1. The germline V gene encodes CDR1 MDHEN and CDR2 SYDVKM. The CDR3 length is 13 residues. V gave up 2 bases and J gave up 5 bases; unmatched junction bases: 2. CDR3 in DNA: TGTGCCAGCAGTTTAGTCAGGGGGTATGGCTACACCTTC. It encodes CASSLVRGYGYTF.

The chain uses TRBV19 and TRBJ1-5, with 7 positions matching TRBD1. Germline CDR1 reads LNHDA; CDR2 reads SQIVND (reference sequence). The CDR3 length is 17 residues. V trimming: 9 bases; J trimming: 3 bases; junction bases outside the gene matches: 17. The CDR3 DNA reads TGTGCCAGCAACAAAAGATTGACAGGGCTAATCAATCAGCCCCAGCATTTT. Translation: CASNKRLTGLINQPQHF.

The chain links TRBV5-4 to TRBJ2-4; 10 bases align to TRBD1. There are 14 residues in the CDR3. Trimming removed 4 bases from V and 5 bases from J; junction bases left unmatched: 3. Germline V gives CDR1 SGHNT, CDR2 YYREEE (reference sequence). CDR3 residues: CASSTTGGENIQYF. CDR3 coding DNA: TGTGCCAGCAGCACGACAGGGGGCGAAAACATTCAGTACTTC.

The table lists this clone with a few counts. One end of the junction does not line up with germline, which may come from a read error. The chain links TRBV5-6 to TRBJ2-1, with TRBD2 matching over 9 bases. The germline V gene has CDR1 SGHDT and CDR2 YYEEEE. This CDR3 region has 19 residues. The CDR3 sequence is CASSLSSGLATYSHNEQFF. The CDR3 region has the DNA TGTGCCAGCAGCTTGTCCTCAGGACTAGCGACCTACTCCCACAATGAGCAGTTCTTC.

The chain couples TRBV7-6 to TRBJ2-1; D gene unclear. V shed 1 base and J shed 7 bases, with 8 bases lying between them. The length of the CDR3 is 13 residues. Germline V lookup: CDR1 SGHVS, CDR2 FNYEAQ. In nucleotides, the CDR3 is TGTGCCAGCAGCTTAGATCTGAGGAATGAGCAGTTCTTC. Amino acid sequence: CASSLDLRNEQFF.

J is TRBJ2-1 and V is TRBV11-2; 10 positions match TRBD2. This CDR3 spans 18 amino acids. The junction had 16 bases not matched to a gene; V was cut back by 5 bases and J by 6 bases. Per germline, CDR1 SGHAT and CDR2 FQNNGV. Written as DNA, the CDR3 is TGTGCCAGCAGCCACGCGTCGCGGATAGCGGGAGGTGGCAATGAGCAGTTCTTC. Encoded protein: CASSHASRIAGGGNEQFF.

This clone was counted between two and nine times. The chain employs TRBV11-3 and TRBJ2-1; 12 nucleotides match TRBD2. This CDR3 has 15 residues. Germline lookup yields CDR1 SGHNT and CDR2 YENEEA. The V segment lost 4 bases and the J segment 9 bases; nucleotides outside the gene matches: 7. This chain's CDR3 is CASSYRLAGVAEQFF. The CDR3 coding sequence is TGTGCCAGCAGCTACCGACTAGCGGGAGTTGCTGAGCAGTTCTTC.

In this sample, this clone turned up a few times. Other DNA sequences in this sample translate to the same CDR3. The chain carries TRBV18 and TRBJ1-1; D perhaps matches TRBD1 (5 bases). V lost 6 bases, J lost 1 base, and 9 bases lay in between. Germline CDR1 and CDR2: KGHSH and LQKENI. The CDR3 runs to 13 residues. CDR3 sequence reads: CASSPGQNTEAFF. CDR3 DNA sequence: TGTGCCAGCTCTCCAGGGCAGAACACTGAAGCTTTCTTT.

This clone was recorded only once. The CDR3 DNA follows: TGTGCCAGCAGTTCCCCGGGGCAGGGGGTCCCCTACGAGCAGTACGTC. Protein product: CASSSPGQGVPYEQYV. The V gene is TRBV28, the J gene TRBJ2-7; 7 positions agree with TRBD1. The CDR3 length is 16 residues. Germline assignment: CDR1 MDHEN and CDR2 SYDVKM. Losses at the gene ends were 4 bases for V and 2 bases for J; bases not matched to a gene: 11.

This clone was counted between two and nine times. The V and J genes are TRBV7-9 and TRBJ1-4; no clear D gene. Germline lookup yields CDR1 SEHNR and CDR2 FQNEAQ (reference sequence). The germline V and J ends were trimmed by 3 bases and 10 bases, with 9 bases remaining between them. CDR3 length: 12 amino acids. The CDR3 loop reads CASSFETGKLFF. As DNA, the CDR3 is TGTGCCAGCAGCTTTGAAACGGGAAAACTGTTTTTT.

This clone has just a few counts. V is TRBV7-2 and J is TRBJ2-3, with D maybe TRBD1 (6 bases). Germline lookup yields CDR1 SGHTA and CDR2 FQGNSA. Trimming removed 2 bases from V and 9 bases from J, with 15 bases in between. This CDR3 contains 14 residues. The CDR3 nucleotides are TGTGCCAGCAGCTTACAGCCAGGAAGGGGGACGCAGTATTTT. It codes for CASSLQPGRGTQYF.

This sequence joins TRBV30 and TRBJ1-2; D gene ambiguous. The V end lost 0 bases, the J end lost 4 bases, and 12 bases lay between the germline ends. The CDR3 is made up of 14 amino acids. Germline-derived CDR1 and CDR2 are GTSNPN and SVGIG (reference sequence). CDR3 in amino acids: CAWSVLGVSYGYTF. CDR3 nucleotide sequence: TGTGCCTGGAGTGTACTAGGAGTCTCCTATGGCTACACCTTC.

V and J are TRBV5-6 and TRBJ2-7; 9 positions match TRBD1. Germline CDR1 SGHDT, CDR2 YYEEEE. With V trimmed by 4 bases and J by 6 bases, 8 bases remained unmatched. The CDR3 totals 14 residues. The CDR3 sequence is CASSVLGTGSEQYF. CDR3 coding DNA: TGTGCCAGCAGCGTTCTCGGGACAGGGTCCGAGCAGTACTTC.

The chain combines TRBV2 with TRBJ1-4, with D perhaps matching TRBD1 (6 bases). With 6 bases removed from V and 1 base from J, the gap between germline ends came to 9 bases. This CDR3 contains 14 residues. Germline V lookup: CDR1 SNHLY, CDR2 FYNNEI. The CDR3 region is CASRTGQTNEKLFF. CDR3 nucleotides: TGTGCCAGCAGAACAGGGCAAACTAATGAAAAACTGTTTTTT.

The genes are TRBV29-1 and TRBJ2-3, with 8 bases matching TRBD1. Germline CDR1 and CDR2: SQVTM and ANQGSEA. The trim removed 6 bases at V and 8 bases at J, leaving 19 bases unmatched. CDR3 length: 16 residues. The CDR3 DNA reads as TGCAGCGTCGCTGAACCCCGGGACAGGTTCGTGGGTACGCAGTATTTT. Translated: CSVAEPRDRFVGTQYF.

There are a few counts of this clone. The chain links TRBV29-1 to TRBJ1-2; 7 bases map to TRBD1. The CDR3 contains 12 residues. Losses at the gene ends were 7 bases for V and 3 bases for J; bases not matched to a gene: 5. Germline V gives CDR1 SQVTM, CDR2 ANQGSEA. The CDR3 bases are TGCAGCGGGAGGGGGCGCGACTATGGCTACACCTTC. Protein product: CSGRGRDYGYTF.

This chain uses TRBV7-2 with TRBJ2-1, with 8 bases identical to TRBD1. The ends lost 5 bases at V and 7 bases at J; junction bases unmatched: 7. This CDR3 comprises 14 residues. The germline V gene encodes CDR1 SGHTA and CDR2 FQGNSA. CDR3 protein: CASSPGQGRNEQFF. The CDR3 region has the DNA TGTGCCAGCAGCCCTGGACAGGGACGAAATGAGCAGTTCTTC.

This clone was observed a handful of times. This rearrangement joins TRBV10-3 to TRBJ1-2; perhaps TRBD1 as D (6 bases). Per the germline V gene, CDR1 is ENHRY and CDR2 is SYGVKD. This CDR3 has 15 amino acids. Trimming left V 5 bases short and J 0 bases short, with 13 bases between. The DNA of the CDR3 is TGTGCCATCAGTCCCGGACAGAACACTAACTATGGCTACACCTTC. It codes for CAISPGQNTNYGYTF.

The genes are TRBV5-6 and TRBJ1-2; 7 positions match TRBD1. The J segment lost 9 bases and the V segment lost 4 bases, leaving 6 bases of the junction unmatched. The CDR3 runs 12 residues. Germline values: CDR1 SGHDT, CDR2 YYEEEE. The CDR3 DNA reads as TGTGCCAGCAGCCTCGGGACAGTTAGCTACACCTTC. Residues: CASSLGTVSYTF.

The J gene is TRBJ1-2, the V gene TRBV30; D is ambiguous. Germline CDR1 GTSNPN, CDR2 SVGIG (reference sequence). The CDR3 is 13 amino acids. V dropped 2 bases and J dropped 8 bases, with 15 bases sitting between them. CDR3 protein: CAWSRGPEEGYTF. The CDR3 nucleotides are TGTGCCTGGAGTCGAGGACCGGAGGAGGGCTACACCTTC.

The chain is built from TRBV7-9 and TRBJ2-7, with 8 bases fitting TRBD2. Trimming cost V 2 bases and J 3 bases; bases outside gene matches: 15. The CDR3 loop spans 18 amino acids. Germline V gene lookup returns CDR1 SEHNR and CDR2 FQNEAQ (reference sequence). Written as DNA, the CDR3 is TGTGCCAGCAGCTTAAAACCCTGGGCGGGGGGCGGCCGCTACGAGCAGTACTTC. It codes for CASSLKPWAGGGRYEQYF.

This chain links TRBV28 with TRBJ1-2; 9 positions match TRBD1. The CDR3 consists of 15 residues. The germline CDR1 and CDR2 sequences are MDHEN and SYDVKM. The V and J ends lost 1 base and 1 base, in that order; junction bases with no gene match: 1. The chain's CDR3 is CASSLLTGGNYGYTF. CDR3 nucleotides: TGTGCCAGCAGTTTATTGACAGGGGGTAACTATGGCTACACCTTC.

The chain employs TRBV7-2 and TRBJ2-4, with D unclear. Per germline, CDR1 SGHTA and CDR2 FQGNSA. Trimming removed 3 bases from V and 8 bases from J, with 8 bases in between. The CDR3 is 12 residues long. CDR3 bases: TGTGCCAGCAGCTTCTGGCAGGACATTCAGTACTTC. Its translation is CASSFWQDIQYF.